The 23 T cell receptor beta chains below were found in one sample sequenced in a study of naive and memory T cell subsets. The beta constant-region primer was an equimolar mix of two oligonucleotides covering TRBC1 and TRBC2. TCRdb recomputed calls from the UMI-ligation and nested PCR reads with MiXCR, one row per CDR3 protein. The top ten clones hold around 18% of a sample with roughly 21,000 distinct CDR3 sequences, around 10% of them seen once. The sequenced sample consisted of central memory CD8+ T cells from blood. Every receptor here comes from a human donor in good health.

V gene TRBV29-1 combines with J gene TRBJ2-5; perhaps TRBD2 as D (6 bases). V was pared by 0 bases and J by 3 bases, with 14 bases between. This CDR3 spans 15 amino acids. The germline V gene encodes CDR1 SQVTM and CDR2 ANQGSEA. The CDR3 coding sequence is TGCAGCGTTGAAGATCTCGGGACTGAGAAAGAGACCCAGTACTTC. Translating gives CSVEDLGTEKETQYF.

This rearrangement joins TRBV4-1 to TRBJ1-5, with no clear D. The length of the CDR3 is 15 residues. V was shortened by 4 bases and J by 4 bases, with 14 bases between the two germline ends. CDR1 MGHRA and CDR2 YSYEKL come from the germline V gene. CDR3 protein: CASSLWADGNQPQHF. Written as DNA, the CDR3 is TGCGCCAGCAGCCTTTGGGCCGACGGTAATCAGCCCCAGCATTTT.

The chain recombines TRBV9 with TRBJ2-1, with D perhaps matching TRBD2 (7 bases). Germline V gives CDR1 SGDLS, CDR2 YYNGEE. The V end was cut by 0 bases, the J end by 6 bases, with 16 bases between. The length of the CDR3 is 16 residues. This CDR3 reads CASSVVGGDTINEQFF. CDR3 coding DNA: TGTGCCAGCAGCGTAGTTGGGGGGGACACTATCAATGAGCAGTTCTTC.

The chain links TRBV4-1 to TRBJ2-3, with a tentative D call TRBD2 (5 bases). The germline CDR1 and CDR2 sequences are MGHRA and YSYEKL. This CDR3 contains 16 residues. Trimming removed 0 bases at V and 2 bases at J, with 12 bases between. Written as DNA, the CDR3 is TGCGCCAGCAGCCAAGAAGGCCGAGCGGCCACAGATACGCAGTATTTT. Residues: CASSQEGRAATDTQYF.

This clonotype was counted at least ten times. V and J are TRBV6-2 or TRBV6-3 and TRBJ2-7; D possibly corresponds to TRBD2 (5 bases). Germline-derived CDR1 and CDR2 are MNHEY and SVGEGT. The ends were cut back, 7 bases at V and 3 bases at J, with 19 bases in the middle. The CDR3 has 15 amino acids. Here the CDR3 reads CASTERAGRIYEQYF. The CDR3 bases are TGTGCCAGCACCGAACGGGCGGGCAGAATCTACGAGCAGTACTTC.

For the CDR3, the DNA is TGTGCCAGCACCCTAGCGGGAGAAGTCGAGCAGTACTTC. This gives the protein CASTLAGEVEQYF. The V and J genes are TRBV7-6 and TRBJ2-7, with TRBD2 matching over 10 bases. Germline CDR1 SGHVS, CDR2 FNYEAQ. J gave up 6 bases and V 7 bases, and 6 bases lay outside the gene matches. The length of the CDR3 is 13 residues.

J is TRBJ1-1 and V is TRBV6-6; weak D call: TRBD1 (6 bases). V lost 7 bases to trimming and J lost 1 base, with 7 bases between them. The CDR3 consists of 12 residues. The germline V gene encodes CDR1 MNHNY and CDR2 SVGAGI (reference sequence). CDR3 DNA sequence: TGTGCCAGCACAGGGGCGAACACTGAAGCTTTCTTT. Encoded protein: CASTGANTEAFF.

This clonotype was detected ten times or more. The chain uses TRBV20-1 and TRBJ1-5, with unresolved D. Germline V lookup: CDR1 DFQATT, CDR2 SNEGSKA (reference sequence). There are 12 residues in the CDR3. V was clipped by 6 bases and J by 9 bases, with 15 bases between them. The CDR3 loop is CSAGLESWPQHF. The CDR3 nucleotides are TGCAGTGCAGGACTGGAGTCGTGGCCCCAGCATTTT.

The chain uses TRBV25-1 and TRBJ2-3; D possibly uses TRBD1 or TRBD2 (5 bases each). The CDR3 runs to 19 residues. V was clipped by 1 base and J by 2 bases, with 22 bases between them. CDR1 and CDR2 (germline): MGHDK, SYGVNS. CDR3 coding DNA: TGTGCCAGCAGTGAATCACGTTCCCCCCGTGGGGGTAACACAGATACGCAGTATTTT. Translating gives CASSESRSPRGGNTDTQYF.

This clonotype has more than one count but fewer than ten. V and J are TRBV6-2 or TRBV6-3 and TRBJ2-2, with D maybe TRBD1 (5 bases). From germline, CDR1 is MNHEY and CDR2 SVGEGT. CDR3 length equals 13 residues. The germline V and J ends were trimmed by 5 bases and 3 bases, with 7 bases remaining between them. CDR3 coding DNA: TGTGCCAGCAGTAGGGGTCACACCGGGGAGCTGTTTTTT. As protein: CASSRGHTGELFF.

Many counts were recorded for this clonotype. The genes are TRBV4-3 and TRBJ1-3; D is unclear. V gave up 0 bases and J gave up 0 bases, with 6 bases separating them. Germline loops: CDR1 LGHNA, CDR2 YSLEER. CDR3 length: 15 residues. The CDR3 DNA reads TGCGCCAGCAGCCAAGATATCCCCTCTGGAAACACCATATATTTT. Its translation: CASSQDIPSGNTIYF.

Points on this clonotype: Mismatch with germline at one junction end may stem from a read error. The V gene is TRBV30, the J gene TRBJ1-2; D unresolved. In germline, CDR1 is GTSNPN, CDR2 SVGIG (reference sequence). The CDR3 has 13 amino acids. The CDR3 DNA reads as TGTGCCTGGAGGGGTCCAGGAGACTATGGCTACAACTTC. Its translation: CAWRGPGDYGYNF. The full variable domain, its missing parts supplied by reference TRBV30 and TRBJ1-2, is SQTIHQWPATLVQPVGSPLSLECTVEGTSNPNLYWYRQAAGRGLQLLFYSVGIGQISSEVPQNLSASRPQDRQFILSSKKLLLSDSGFYLCAWRGPGDYGYNFGSGTRLTVV.

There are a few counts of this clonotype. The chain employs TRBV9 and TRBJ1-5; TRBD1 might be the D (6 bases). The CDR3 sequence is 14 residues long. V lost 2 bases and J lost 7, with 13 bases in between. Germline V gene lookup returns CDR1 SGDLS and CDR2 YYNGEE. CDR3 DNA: TGTGCCAGCAGCGTTACAGGGCTGGGGCAGCCCCAGCATTTT. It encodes CASSVTGLGQPQHF.

CDR3: CASSLWASGSHEQFF. For the CDR3, the DNA is TGTGCCAGCAGTTTATGGGCTAGCGGGAGCCATGAGCAGTTCTTC. The chain combines TRBV12-3 or TRBV12-4 with TRBJ2-1, with TRBD2 matching 10 bases. The V segment lost 2 bases and the J segment 8 bases; nucleotides outside the gene matches: 6. The CDR3 covers 15 residues.

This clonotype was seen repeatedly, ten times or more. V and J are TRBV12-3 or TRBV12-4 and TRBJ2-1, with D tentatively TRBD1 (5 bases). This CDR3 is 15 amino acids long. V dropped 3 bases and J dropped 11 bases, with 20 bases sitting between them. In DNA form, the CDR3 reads TGTGCCAGCAGTTTTGGCGTAGGGGTACTATCGAAGCAGTTCTTC. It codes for CASSFGVGVLSKQFF.

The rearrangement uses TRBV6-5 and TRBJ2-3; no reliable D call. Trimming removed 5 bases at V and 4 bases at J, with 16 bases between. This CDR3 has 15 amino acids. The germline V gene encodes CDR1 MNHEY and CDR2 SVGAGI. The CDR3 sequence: CASSPSGWLPDTQYF. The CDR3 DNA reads TGTGCCAGCAGTCCATCCGGGTGGCTCCCAGATACGCAGTATTTT.

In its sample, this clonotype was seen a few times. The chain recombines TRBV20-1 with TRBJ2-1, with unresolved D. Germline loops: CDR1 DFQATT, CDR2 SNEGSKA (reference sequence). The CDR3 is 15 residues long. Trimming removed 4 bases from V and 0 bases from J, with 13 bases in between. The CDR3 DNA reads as TGCAGTGCTAAAGGAAGGACCTACTCCTACAATGAGCAGTTCTTC. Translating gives CSAKGRTYSYNEQFF.

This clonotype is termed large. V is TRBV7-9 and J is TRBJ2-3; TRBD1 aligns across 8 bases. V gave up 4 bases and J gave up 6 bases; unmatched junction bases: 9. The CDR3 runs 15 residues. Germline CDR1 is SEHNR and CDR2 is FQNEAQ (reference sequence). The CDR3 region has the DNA TGTGCCAGCAGCTCGCAAGACAGGGGTGGCGATACGCAGTATTTT. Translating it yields CASSSQDRGGDTQYF.

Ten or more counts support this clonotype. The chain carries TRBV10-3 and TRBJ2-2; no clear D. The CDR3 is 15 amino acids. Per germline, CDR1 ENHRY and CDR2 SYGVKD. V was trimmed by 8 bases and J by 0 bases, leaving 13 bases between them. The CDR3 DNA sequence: TGTGCCATCCCGACTCCCAACTCGAACACCGGGGAGCTGTTTTTT. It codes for CAIPTPNSNTGELFF.

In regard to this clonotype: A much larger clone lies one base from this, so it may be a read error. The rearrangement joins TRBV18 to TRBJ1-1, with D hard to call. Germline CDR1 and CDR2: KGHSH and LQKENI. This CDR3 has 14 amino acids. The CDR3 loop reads CASSPPGMNSEAFF. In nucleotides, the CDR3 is TGTGCCAGCTCACCTCCGGGGATGAACTCTGAAGCTTTCTTT. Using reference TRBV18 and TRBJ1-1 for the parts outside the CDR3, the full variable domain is NAGVMQNPRHLVRRRGQEARLRCSPMKGHSHVYWYRQLPEEGLKFMVYLQKENIIDESGMPKERFSAEFPKEGPSILRIQQVVRGDSAAYFCASSPPGMNSEAFFGQGTRLTVV.

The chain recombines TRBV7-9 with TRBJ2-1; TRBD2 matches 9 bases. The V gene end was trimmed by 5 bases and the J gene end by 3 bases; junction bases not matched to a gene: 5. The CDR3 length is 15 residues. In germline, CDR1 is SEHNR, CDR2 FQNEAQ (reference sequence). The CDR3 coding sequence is TGTGCCAGCAGCGTTAGCGGGGGTCTCTACAATGAGCAGTTCTTC. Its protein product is CASSVSGGLYNEQFF.

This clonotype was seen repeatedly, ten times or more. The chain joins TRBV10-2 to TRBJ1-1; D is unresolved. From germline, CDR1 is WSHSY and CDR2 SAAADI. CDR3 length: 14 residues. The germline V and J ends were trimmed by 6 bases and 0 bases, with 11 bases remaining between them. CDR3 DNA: TGCGCCAGCAGCTTGGACGGGATGAACACTGAAGCTTTCTTT. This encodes CASSLDGMNTEAFF.

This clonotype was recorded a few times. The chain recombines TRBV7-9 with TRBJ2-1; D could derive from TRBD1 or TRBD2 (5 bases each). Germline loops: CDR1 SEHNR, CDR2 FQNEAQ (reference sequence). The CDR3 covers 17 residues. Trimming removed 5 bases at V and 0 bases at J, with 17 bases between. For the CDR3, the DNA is TGTGCCAGCAGCGGCACCGGGACCCGAAGCTCCTACAATGAGCAGTTCTTC. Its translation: CASSGTGTRSSYNEQFF.